These T cell receptor beta chains were read from a single sample in a study of T cells after yellow fever vaccination. TCRdb redid the calling of the 5' RACE reads with MiXCR, one entry per CDR3 protein. The sample contains nearly 350,000 distinct CDR3 sequences, roughly 8.4% of which appear only once. The sample was PBMCs, taken about 41 days after the first yellow fever vaccination. The source of these receptors is a man aged 18 to 30 who received the YFV17D yellow fever vaccine. CDR3s include the opening cysteine and the closing phenylalanine or tryptophan. D genes are given only for firm matches. Clone size appears in some rows only: once, few, many, or a class for an expanded clone.

j_gene | d_gene | abundance | v_gene | CDR3aa | CDR3nt
TRBJ1-1 | NA | NA | TRBV7-2 | CASSPRPGGVLKAFF | TGTGCCAGCAGCCCGCGCCCCGGGGGGGTTTTGAAGGCTTTCTTT
TRBJ2-7 | NA | NA | TRBV12-3/TRBV12-4 | CASSPPTGPSYEQYF | TGTGCCAGCAGTCCCCCGACAGGCCCCTCCTACGAGCAGTACTTC
TRBJ1-5 | TRBD1 | NA | TRBV20-1 | CSAHQGGQQPQHF | TGCAGTGCTCACCAGGGGGGCCAACAGCCCCAGCATTTT
TRBJ1-2 | NA | once | TRBV10-2 | CASRRDDYGYTF | TGCGCCAGCAGGCGGGATGACTATGGCTACACCTTC
TRBJ1-4 | NA | NA | TRBV6-6 | CASSFSHEKLFF | TGTGCCAGCAGTTTTTCCCATGAAAAACTGTTTTTT
TRBJ2-1 | TRBD2 | many | TRBV3-1 | CASSQGQLAGVEQFF | TGTGCCAGCAGCCAAGGACAACTAGCGGGGGTTGAGCAGTTCTTC
TRBJ1-1 | NA | NA | TRBV25-1 | CASSESGGPNTEAFF | TGTGCCAGCAGTGAATCCGGGGGACCGAACACTGAAGCTTTCTTT
TRBJ2-2 | TRBD1 | few | TRBV5-1 | CASSRDRGQGTGELFF | TGCGCCAGCAGCCGGGACAGGGGGCAAGGGACCGGGGAGCTGTTTTTT
TRBJ1-2 | TRBD1 | few | TRBV12-3/TRBV12-4 | CASIPIWDRGLEGYGYTF | TGTGCCAGCATTCCTATCTGGGACAGGGGCTTGGAAGGCTATGGCTACACCTTC
TRBJ2-7 | TRBD2 | many | TRBV20-1 | CSAHPWGGPEQYF | TGCAGTGCTCACCCGTGGGGGGGTCCCGAGCAGTACTTC
TRBJ1-1 | TRBD1 | NA | TRBV7-9 | CASTNQRTGVDTEAFF | TGTGCCAGCACTAACCAAAGGACAGGGGTCGACACTGAAGCTTTCTTT
TRBJ2-3 | TRBD2 | NA | TRBV15 | CATSRGYTSGGTDTQYF | TGTGCCACCAGCAGAGGCTATACTAGCGGTGGCACAGATACGCAGTATTTT
TRBJ2-2 | TRBD1 | few | TRBV6-2/TRBV6-3 | CAGNSGTGTGELFF | TGTGCCGGCAACTCCGGGACAGGCACCGGGGAGCTGTTTTTT
TRBJ2-5 | TRBD1 | many | TRBV12-3/TRBV12-4 | CASSPGQGEKTQYF | TGTGCCAGCAGTCCGGGACAGGGTGAAAAGACCCAGTACTTC
TRBJ2-5 | TRBD2 | few | TRBV5-1 | CASRLASQETQYF | TGCGCCAGCAGACTAGCGTCCCAAGAGACCCAGTACTTC
TRBJ2-7 | NA | NA | TRBV6-1 | CASSEAHWSSYEQYF | TGTGCCAGCAGTGAGGCACACTGGAGCTCCTACGAGCAGTACTTC
TRBJ2-5 | NA | few | TRBV5-1 | CASSLDRFRETQYF | TGCGCCAGCAGCTTGGACAGGTTTAGAGAGACCCAGTACTTC
TRBJ1-2 | NA | many | TRBV27 | CASSFSSRGFGGYTF | TGTGCCAGCAGTTTCAGTTCCAGGGGTTTTGGGGGCTACACCTTC
TRBJ2-2 | NA | many | TRBV7-2 | CASTPSGDTGELFF | TGTGCCAGCACCCCATCGGGGGACACCGGGGAGCTGTTTTTT
TRBJ2-7 | NA | NA | TRBV20-1 | CSARDPLGGPSEQYF | TGCAGTGCTAGAGACCCACTGGGGGGGCCCAGCGAGCAGTACTTC
TRBJ2-3 | NA | few | TRBV30 | CAWNFGGASTDTQYF | TGTGCCTGGAATTTTGGAGGGGCTAGCACAGATACGCAGTATTTT
TRBJ2-4 | NA | few | TRBV18 | CASSPPSVYGAKNIQYF | TGTGCCAGCTCACCACCTTCCGTGTACGGAGCCAAAAACATTCAGTACTTC